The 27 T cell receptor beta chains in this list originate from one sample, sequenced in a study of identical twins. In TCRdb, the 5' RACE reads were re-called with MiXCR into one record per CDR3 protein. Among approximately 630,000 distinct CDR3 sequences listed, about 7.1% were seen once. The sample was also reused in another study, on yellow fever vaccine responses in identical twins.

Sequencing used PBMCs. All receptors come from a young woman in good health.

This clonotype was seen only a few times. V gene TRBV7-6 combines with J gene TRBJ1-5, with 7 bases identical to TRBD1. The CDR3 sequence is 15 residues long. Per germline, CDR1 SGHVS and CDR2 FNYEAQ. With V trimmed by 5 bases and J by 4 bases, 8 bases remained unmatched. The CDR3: CASSAETGFNQPQHF. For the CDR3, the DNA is TGTGCCAGCAGCGCGGAGACAGGGTTTAATCAGCCCCAGCATTTT.

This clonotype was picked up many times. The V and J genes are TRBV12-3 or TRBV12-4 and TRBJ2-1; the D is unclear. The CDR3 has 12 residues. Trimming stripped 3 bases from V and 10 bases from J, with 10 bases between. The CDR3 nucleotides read TGTGCCAGCAGTTTGAACCGCGAGGAGCAGTTCTTC. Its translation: CASSLNREEQFF.

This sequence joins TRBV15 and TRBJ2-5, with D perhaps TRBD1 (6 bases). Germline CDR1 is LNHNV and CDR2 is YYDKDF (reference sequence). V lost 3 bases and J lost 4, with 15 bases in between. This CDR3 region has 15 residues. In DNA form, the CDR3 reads TGTGCCACCAGCAGCGAATCAGGGGCCCCAGAGACCCAGTACTTC. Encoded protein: CATSSESGAPETQYF. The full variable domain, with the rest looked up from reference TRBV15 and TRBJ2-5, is DAMVIQNPRYQVTQFGKPVTLSCSQTLNHNVMYWYQQKSSQAPKLLFHYYDKDFNNEADTPDNFQSRRPNTSFCFLDIRSPGLGDTAMYLCATSSESGAPETQYFGPGTRLLVL.

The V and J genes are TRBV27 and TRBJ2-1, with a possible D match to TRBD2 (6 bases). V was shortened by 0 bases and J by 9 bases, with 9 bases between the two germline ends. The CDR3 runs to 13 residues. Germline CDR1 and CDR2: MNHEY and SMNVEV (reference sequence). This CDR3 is CASSLSAGSEQFF. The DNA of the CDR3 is TGTGCCAGCAGTTTATCTGCGGGGAGTGAGCAGTTCTTC.

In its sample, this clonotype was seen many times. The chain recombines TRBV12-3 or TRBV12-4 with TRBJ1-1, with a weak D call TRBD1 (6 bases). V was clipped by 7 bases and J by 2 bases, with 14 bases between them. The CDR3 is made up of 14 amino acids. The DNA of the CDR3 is TGTGCCAGCATGAAGGACAGCTTAAACACTGAAGCTTTCTTT. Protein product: CASMKDSLNTEAFF.

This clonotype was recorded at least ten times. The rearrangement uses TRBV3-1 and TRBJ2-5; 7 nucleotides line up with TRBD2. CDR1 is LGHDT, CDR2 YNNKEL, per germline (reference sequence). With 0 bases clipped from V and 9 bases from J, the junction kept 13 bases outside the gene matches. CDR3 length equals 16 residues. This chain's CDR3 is CASSQEDTAGNKAQYF. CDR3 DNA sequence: TGTGCCAGCAGCCAAGAGGATACAGCGGGGAATAAGGCCCAGTACTTC.

CDR3 residues: CSARAYRDPDDIQYF. The CDR3 coding sequence is TGCAGTGCTAGAGCGTACCGGGACCCAGATGACATTCAGTACTTC. The rearrangement links TRBV20-1 to TRBJ2-4; D may correspond to TRBD1 or TRBD2 (5 bases each). The CDR3 is 15 amino acids. Per the germline V gene, CDR1 is DFQATT and CDR2 is SNEGSKA (reference sequence). The V end was cut by 1 base, the J end by 8 bases, with 18 bases between.

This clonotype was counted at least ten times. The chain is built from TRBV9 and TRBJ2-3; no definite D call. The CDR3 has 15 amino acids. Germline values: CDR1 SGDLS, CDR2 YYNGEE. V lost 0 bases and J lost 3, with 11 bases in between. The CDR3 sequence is CASSVARLGTDTQYF. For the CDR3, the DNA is TGTGCCAGCAGCGTAGCTCGCCTAGGGACAGATACGCAGTATTTT. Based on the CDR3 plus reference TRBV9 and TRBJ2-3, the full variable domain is DSGVTQTPKHLITATGQRVTLRCSPRSGDLSVYWYQQSLDQGLQFLIQYYNGEERAKGNILERFSAQQFPDLHSELNLSSLELGDSALYFCASSVARLGTDTQYFGPGTRLTVL.

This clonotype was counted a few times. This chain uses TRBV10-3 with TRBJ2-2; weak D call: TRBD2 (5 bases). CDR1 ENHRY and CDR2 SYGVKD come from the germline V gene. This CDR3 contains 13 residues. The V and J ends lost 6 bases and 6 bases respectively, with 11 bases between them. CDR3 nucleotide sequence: TGTGCCATCAGGACTATTGAATCCGGGGAGCTGTTTTTT. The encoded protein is CAIRTIESGELFF.

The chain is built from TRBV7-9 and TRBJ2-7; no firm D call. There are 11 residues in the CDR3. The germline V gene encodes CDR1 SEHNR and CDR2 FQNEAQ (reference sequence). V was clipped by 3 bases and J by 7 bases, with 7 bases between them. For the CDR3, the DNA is TGTGCCAGCAGCTTTGGCGCTGAGCAGTACTTC. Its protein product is CASSFGAEQYF.

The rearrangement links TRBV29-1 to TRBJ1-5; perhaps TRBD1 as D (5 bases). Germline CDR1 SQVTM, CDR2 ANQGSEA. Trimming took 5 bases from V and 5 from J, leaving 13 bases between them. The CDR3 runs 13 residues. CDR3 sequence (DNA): TGCAGCGTTCGGGCAGGGTACGATCAGCCCCAGCATTTT. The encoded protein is CSVRAGYDQPQHF.

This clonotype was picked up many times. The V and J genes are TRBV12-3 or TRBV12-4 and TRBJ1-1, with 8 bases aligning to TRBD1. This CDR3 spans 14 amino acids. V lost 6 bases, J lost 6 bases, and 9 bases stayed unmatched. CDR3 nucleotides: TGTGCCAGCAGGCCACAGGGGGGCAGCGCTGAAGCTTTCTTT. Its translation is CASRPQGGSAEAFF.

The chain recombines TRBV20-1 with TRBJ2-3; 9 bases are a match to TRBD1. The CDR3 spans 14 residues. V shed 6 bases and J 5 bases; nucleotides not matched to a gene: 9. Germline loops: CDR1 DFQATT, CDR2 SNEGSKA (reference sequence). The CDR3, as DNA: TGCAGTGCCGACGGGGACAGGGAGAGAGATACGCAGTATTTT. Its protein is CSADGDRERDTQYF.

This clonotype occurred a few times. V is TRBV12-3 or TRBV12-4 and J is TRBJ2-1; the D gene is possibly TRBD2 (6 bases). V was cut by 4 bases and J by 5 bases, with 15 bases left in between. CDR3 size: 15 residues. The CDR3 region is CASSSSQRRDNEQFF. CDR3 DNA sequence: TGTGCCAGCAGTTCGTCCCAGCGGAGGGACAATGAGCAGTTCTTC.

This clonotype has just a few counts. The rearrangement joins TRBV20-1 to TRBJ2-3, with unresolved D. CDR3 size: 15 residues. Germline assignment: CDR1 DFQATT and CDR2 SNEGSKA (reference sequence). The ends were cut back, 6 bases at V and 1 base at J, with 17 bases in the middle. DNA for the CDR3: TGCAGTGCCCTCGGAGCCGAATGGGGCACAGATACGCAGTATTTT. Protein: CSALGAEWGTDTQYF.

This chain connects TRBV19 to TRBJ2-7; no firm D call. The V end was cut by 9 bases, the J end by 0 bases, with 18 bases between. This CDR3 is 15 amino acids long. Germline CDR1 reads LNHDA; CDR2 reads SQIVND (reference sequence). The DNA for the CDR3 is TGTGCCAGCCGAATCCAGGACCACACCTCCTACGAGCAGTACTTC. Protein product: CASRIQDHTSYEQYF.

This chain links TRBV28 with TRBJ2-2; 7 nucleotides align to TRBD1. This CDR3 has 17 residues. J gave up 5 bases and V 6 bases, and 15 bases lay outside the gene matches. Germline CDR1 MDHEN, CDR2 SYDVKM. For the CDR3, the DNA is TGTGCCAGCAGACAGGGGCCCCTGGCAACAGTTACCGGGGAGCTGTTTTTT. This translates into CASRQGPLATVTGELFF.

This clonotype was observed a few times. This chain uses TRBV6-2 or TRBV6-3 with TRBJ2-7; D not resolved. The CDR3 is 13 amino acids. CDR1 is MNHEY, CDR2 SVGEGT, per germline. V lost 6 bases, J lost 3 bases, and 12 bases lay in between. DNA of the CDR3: TGTGCCAGCAGGGGGTCACATCACTACGAGCAGTACGTC. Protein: CASRGSHHYEQYV.

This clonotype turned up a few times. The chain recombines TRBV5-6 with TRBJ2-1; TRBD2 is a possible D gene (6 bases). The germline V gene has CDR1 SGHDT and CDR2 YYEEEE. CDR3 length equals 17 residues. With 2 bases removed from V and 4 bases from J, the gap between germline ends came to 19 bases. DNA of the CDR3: TGTGCCAGCAGCTTCACTAAGCGGGCGGACGATTACAATGAGCAGTTCTTC. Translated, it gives CASSFTKRADDYNEQFF.

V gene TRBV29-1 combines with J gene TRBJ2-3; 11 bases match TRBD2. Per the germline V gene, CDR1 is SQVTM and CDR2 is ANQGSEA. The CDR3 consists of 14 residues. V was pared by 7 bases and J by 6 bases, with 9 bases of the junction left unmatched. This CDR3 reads CSAGLADVLDTQYF. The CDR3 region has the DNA TGCAGCGCGGGACTAGCGGACGTATTGGATACGCAGTATTTT.

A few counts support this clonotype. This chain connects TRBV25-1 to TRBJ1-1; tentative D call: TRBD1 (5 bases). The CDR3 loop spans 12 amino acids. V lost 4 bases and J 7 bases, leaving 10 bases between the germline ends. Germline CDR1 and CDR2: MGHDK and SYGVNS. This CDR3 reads CASSVRDGEAFF. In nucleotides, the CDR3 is TGTGCCAGCAGTGTCCGGGACGGTGAAGCTTTCTTT.

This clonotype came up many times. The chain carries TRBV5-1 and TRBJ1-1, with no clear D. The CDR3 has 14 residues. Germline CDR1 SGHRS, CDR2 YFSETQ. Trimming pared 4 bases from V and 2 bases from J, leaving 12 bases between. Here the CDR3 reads CASSPDLINTEAFF. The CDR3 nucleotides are TGCGCCAGCAGCCCGGACCTCATAAACACTGAAGCTTTCTTT.

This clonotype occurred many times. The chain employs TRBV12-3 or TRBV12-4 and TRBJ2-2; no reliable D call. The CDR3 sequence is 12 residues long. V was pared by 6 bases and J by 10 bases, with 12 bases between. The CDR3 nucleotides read TGTGCCAGCAGACTTTACCGGTCGGAGCTGTTTTTT. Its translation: CASRLYRSELFF.

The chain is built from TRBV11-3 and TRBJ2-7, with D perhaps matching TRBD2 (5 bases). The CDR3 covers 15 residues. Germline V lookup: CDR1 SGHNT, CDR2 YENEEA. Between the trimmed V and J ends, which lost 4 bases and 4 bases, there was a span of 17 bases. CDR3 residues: CASSSSTRNVYEQYF. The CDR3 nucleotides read TGTGCCAGCAGCTCATCCACTAGGAACGTTTACGAGCAGTACTTC.

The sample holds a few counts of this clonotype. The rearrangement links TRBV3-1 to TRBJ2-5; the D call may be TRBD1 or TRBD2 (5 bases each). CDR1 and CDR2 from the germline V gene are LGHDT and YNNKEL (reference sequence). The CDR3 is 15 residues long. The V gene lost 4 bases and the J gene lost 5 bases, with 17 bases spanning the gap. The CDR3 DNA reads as TGTGCCAGCAGCCGGCTTGGGGGAGCGGCGGAGACCCAGTACTTC. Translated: CASSRLGGAAETQYF.

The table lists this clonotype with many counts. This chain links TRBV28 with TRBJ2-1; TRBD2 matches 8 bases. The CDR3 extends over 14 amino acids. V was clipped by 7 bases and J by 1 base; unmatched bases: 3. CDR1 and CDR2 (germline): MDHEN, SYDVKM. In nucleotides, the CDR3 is TGTGCCAGCAAGCGGGAGTGGTCCTACAATGAGCAGTTCTTC. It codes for CASKREWSYNEQFF.

The chain's CDR3 is CASSSNYREQETQYF. The CDR3 nucleotides are TGTGCCAGCAGCTCAAATTACAGGGAACAAGAGACCCAGTACTTC. The V and J genes are TRBV28 and TRBJ2-5; D perhaps matches TRBD1 (6 bases). CDR1 and CDR2 from the germline V gene are MDHEN and SYDVKM. The CDR3 has 15 amino acids. Trimming pared 6 bases from V and 2 bases from J, leaving 16 bases between.